The 2 T cell receptor beta chains given below trace back to one sample, sequenced in a study of regulatory T cells in long-lasting Graves disease. Time point described: newly diagnosed GD, antithyroid drugs for less than 3 months. Preparation of the TCR library used RNA extracted from PBMCs. Combining iRepertoire HTBI primers with Arm-PCR of CDR3 regions, the authors built TCR beta libraries. MiXCR, run by TCRdb on the multiplex PCR reads, gives a single entry per CDR3 protein. The table includes more than 300,000 distinct CDR3 sequences, roughly a sixth detected once. The source was peripheral blood mononuclear cells (PBMCs), collected at new diagnosis, from a patient treated with antithyroid drugs. The receptors derive from a female donor with Graves disease.

This sequence joins TRBV6-1 and TRBJ1-1; 8 bases match TRBD1. Germline V gene lookup returns CDR1 MNHNS and CDR2 SASEGT. The V gene end was trimmed by 8 bases and the J gene end by 3 bases; junction bases not matched to a gene: 8. The CDR3 covers 14 residues. CDR3 DNA sequence: TGTGCCAGCGTCGGACAGGGTGGGGACACTGAAGCTTTCTTT. The encoded protein is CASVGQGGDTEAFF.

This clonotype was detected ten times or more. The chain carries TRBV2 and TRBJ2-1; 10 nucleotides align to TRBD2. Trimming cost V 6 bases and J 6 bases; bases outside gene matches: 8. Germline lookup yields CDR1 SNHLY and CDR2 FYNNEI. The CDR3 totals 15 residues. The DNA of the CDR3 is TGTGCCAGCAGCCCCTCCCTAGCGGGAGTCAATGAGCAGTTCTTC. This codes for CASSPSLAGVNEQFF. The full variable domain, rest sourced from reference TRBV2 and TRBJ2-1, is EPEVTQTPSHQVTQMGQEVILRCVPISNHLYFYWYRQILGQKVEFLVSFYNNEISEKSEIFDDQFSVERPDGSNFTLKIRSTKLEDSAMYFCASSPSLAGVNEQFFGPGTRLTVL.